This T cell receptor (beta chain) comes out of a study of cytotoxic CD8 clonotypes in ibrutinib-treated CLL. Study context: Overall, around 25 responses were partial and 2 complete; following median 68 months, about 14 patients stayed remitted and 12 progressed.

Sequencing was performed with immunoSEQ multiplex PCR; in TCRdb, only in-frame clones are kept and a portion is missing. In the table there are approximately 120,000 clones, 84% of which are singletons. V lost 8 bases, J lost 0 bases, and 14 bases lay in between. The germline V gene has CDR1 LNHDA and CDR2 SQIVND (reference sequence). The CDR3 has 15 amino acids. V is TRBV19 and J is TRBJ1-5; a possible D gene is TRBD1 (6 bases). Sample: PBMCs, taken after 24 months of ibrutinib treatment. The clonotype originates from a human donor with chronic lymphocytic leukemia. The DNA for the CDR3 is TGTGCCAGTCGGGTTCGGGGGGCTAGCAATCAGCCCCAGCATTTT. It codes for CASRVRGASNQPQHF.